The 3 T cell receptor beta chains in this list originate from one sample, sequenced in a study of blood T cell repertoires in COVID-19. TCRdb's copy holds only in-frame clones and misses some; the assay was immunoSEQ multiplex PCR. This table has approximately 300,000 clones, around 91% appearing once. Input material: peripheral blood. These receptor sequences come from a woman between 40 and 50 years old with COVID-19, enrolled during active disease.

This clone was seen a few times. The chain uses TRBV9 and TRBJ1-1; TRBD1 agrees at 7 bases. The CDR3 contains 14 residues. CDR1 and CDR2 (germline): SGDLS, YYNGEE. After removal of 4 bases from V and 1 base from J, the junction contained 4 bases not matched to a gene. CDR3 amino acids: CASSSTGPNTEAFF. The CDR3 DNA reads TGTGCCAGCAGCTCGACAGGGCCGAACACTGAAGCTTTCTTT.

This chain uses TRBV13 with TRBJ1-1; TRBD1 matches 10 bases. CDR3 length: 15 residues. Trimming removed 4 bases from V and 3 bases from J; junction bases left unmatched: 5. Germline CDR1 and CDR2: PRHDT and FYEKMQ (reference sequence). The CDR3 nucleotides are TGTGCCAGCAGCTCGACAGGGGGCCTGTACACTGAAGCTTTCTTT. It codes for CASSSTGGLYTEAFF.

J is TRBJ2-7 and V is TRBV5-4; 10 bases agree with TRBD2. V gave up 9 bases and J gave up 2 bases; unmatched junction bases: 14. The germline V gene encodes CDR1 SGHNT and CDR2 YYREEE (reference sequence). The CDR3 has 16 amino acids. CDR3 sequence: CATSLRSGGLTYEQYF. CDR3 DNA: TGTGCCACCTCACTTCGTAGCGGGGGGTTAACCTACGAGCAGTACTTC.